The subject of this entry is one T cell receptor beta chain. This probably arose from a read error, given a far larger clone one base away. The identical CDR3 is also encoded by other nucleotide sequences in the sample. Unsorted PBMC DNA was run through sequencing on ten immunoSEQ deep assay plates. The repertoire was sequenced with immunoSEQ multiplex PCR; TCRdb's copy has only in-frame clones and lacks some. This sample has about 500,000 clones; over 60% occur once, and the top ten carry around 11%. Donors were healthy HIV-negative adults without recent acute infections or vaccinations. The sample is drawn from a study of shared clonotypes between healthy human individuals. This CDR3 is 15 amino acids long. Germline loops: CDR1 SGHAT, CDR2 FQNNGV.

The rearrangement joins TRBV11-2 to TRBJ2-7; D is unresolved. The source material was PBMCs. The source is a woman aged 40 to 50 in good health. Some clones in this sample may be carry-over from other donors' samples. Here the CDR3 reads CASSLISGLSYEQYF. CDR3 DNA sequence: TGTGCCAGCAGCTTAATATCTGGTTTATCCTATGAGCAGTACTTC.